In its sample, the clone carrying this T cell receptor beta chain was seen many times. Antigen unknown. As for the cDNA, it was generated by 5'RACE with 10-nucleotide random UMIs. One entry per CDR3 protein results from TCRdb running MiXCR on the 5' RACE reads. The sample gives 55,000 to 75,000 distinct CDR3 sequences, 12% of which show up once; about 10% is in the top ten. This entry belongs to a study of neurological immune-mediated disorders. Study outcomes and limitations: Across subjects, no CDR3 amino acid sequence appeared in expanded clones of more than one subject, a finding that suggested private repertoires in all groups. Healthy controls had more TCR clonal expansion than multiple sclerosis, which showed the least, whereas HTLV-1-associated myelopathy showed the most.

The unsorted libraries had their origin in 2 million PBMCs stored at -80 C. This CDR3 is 13 amino acids long. Trimming pared 3 bases from V and 6 bases from J, leaving 8 bases between. Germline loops: CDR1 LNHNV, CDR2 YYDKDF (reference sequence). This clonotype was sampled from a woman in her fifties or sixties with HTLV-1-associated myelopathy (HAM/TSP). The V call is TRBV15, the J call TRBJ2-2; D ambiguous. The material sequenced was PBMCs. CDR3 in amino acids: CATSRGSAGELFF. CDR3 nucleotide sequence: TGTGCCACCAGCAGGGGCTCCGCCGGGGAGCTGTTTTTT. The whole variable domain, remainder taken from reference TRBV15 and TRBJ2-2, is DAMVIQNPRYQVTQFGKPVTLSCSQTLNHNVMYWYQQKSSQAPKLLFHYYDKDFNNEADTPDNFQSRRPNTSFCFLDIRSPGLGDTAMYLCATSRGSAGELFFGEGSRLTVL.